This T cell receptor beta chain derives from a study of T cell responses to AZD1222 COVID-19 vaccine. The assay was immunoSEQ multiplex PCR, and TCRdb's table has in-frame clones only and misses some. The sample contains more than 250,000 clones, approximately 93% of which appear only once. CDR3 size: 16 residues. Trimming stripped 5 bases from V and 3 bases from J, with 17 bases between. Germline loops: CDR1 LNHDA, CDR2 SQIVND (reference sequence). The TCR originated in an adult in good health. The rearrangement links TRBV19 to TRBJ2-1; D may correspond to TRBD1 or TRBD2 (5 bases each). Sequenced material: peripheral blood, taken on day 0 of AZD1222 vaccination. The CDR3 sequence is CASSPPGRGVYNEQFF. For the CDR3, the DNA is TGTGCCAGTAGTCCGCCGGGACGCGGAGTCTACAATGAGCAGTTCTTC.